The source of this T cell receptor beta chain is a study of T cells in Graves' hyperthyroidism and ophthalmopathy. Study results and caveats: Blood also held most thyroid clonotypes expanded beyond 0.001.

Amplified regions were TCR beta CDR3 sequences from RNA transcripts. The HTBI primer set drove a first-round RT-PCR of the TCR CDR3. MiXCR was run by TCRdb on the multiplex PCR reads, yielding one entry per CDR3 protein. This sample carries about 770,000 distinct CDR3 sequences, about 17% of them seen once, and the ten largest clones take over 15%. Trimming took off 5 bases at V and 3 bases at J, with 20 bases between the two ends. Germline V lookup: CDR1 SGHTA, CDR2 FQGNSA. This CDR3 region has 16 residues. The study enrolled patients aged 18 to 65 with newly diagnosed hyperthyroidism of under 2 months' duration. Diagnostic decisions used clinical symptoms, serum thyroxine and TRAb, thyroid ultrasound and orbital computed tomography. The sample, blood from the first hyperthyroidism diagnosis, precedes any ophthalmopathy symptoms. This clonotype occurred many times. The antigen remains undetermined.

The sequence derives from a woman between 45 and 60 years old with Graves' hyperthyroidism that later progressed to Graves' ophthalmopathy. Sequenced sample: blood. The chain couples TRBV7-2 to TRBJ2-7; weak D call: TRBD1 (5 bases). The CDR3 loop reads CASSQGLRQKNYEQYF. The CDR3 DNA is TGTGCCAGCAGCCAGGGCCTTAGGCAGAAAAACTACGAGCAGTACTTC.